One and the same sample provided the 4 T cell receptor beta chains below, sequenced in a study of cytomegalovirus exposure and HLA in healthy donors (dated by TCRdb to the late 2010s). To prepare the library, the immunoSEQ multiplex PCR assay was applied. A mixture of 60 forward primers for TCR Vbeta segments and 13 reverse primers for TCR Jbeta segments was used in the multiplex PCR. TCRdb mirrors the immuneACCESS table, restricted to in-frame sequences. Some clones are absent from its copies; in checked studies, under half trace to an unresolved V gene, and the reason for the others is unknown. The sample includes about 120,000 clones, with about two thirds observed a single time. The top ten clonotypes cover just under 8.5% of the sample. The sequencing sample was made of PBMCs. These receptors all stem from a woman aged 40 to 50 in good health and CMV-seropositive.

The rearrangement uses TRBV7-2 and TRBJ2-5; D ambiguous. This CDR3 is 14 amino acids long. V dropped 8 bases and J dropped 2 bases, with 15 bases sitting between them. CDR1 is SGHTA, CDR2 FQGNSA, per germline. CDR3 coding DNA: TGTGCCAGCCGTCGTTCTGCTATTCAAGAGACCCAGTACTTC. Its translation: CASRRSAIQETQYF.

This sequence joins TRBV7-2 and TRBJ2-1; 12 bases line up with TRBD2. In germline, CDR1 is SGHTA, CDR2 FQGNSA. Unmatched junction bases numbered 7, after V lost 4 bases and J lost 3 bases. The CDR3 runs 17 residues. CDR3 DNA sequence: TGTGCCAGCAGCTCCTCTCTAGCGGGGGGGGTCTACAATGAGCAGTTCTTC. It specifies CASSSSLAGGVYNEQFF.

CDR3 amino acids: CASKAVQETQYF. The CDR3 bases are TGTGCCAGCAAAGCGGTCCAAGAGACCCAGTACTTC. V is TRBV6-6 and J is TRBJ2-5; possibly TRBD2 for D (5 bases). The length of the CDR3 is 12 residues. The V and J ends lost 7 bases and 1 base respectively, with 7 bases between them. The germline gives CDR1 MNHNY, CDR2 SVGAGI (reference sequence).

V is TRBV7-9 and J is TRBJ1-4, with TRBD1 matching over 7 bases. V was clipped by 3 bases and J by 6 bases; unmatched bases: 13. This CDR3 has 17 residues. Germline V lookup: CDR1 SEHNR, CDR2 FQNEAQ (reference sequence). The CDR3 protein is CASSFTDRLGRDEKLFF. CDR3 DNA: TGTGCCAGCAGCTTCACGGACAGGCTGGGCCGGGATGAAAAACTGTTTTTT.